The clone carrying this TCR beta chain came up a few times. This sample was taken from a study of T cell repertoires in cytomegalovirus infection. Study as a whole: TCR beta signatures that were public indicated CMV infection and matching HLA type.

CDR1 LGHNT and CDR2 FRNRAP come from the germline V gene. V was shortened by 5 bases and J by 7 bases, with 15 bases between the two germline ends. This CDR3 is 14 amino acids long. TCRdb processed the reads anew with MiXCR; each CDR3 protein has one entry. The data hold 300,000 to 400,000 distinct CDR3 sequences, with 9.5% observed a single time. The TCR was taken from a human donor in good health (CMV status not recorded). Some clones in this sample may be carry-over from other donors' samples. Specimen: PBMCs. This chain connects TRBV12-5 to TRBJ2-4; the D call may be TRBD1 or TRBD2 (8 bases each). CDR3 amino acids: CASGPGGDRNIQYF. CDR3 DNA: TGTGCTAGTGGTCCCGGGGGGGACAGGAACATTCAGTACTTC.